Below are 15 T cell receptor beta chains sequenced from a single sample in a study of OX40 agonist ivuxolimab in advanced cancers. Measured with immunoSEQ multiplex PCR; TCRdb has only the in-frame clones, and not every one. The sample contains 70,000 to 95,000 clones, approximately 91% of which appear only once. The source was CD4+ or CD8+ T cells sorted from blood, collected in a trial of the OX40 agonist ivuxolimab. All receptors derive from an adult with an advanced solid tumor such as melanoma, head and neck, liver or kidney cancer.

The CDR3 nucleotides are TGCGCCAGCAGCAGGACCGAAAGTGGCGGCTTTGGCTACACCTTC. Protein product: CASSRTESGGFGYTF. The chain links TRBV5-1 to TRBJ1-2; the D is unclear. V was shortened by 4 bases and J by 7 bases, with 20 bases between the two germline ends. This CDR3 is built from 15 residues. The germline V gene encodes CDR1 SGHRS and CDR2 YFSETQ.

This rearrangement joins TRBV7-9 to TRBJ2-5, with a possible D match to TRBD1 (6 bases). Germline V gives CDR1 SEHNR, CDR2 FQNEAQ (reference sequence). This CDR3 has 15 amino acids. With 2 bases removed from V and 2 bases from J, the gap between germline ends came to 12 bases. CDR3 in amino acids: CASSLLAGVQETQYF. The CDR3 DNA sequence: TGTGCCAGCAGCTTACTGGCAGGGGTTCAAGAGACCCAGTACTTC.

The V call is TRBV10-1, the J call TRBJ2-7; D is perhaps TRBD2 (6 bases). CDR1 and CDR2 (germline): WNHNN, SYGVQD (reference sequence). The CDR3 runs to 16 residues. V lost 3 bases and J 3 bases, leaving 18 bases between the germline ends. In nucleotides, the CDR3 is TGCGCCAGCAGTGACGGGACTGCGCGGGACCACTACGAGCAGTACTTC. Translating it yields CASSDGTARDHYEQYF.

The chain recombines TRBV2 with TRBJ2-3; 10 bases fit TRBD2. Looked up from germline, CDR1 is SNHLY and CDR2 is FYNNEI. Losses at the gene ends were 6 bases for V and 8 bases for J; bases not matched to a gene: 17. The CDR3 sequence is 17 residues long. CDR3 residues: CASRGGRKASGSSTQYF. As DNA, the CDR3 is TGTGCCAGCAGGGGGGGGCGAAAGGCTAGCGGGAGCTCTACGCAGTATTTT. The full variable domain, its missing parts supplied by reference TRBV2 and TRBJ2-3, is EPEVTQTPSHQVTQMGQEVILRCVPISNHLYFYWYRQILGQKVEFLVSFYNNEISEKSEIFDDQFSVERPDGSNFTLKIRSTKLEDSAMYFCASRGGRKASGSSTQYFGPGTRLTVL.

The rearrangement joins TRBV6-1 to TRBJ1-5; D remains unclear. This CDR3 has 15 amino acids. CDR1 is MNHNS, CDR2 SASEGT, per germline. V lost 2 bases and J lost 3, with 11 bases in between. CDR3 bases: TGTGCCAGCAGTGAACGGGGATTTGACAATCAGCCCCAGCATTTT. Translated: CASSERGFDNQPQHF.

This chain uses TRBV7-3 with TRBJ2-7, with TRBD2 as a possible D gene (5 bases). The V end lost 6 bases, the J end lost 0 bases, and 12 bases lay between the germline ends. Per the germline V gene, CDR1 is SGHTA and CDR2 is FQGTGA. There are 14 residues in the CDR3. In nucleotides, the CDR3 is TGTGCCAGCAGTAAAAGCGGAACCTCCTACGAGCAGTACTTC. Residues: CASSKSGTSYEQYF. The full variable domain, completed using reference TRBV7-3 and TRBJ2-7, is GAGVSQTPSNKVTEKGKYVELRCDPISGHTALYWYRQSLGQGPEFLIYFQGTGAADDSGLPNDRFFAVRPEGSVSTLKIQRTERGDSAVYLCASSKSGTSYEQYFGPGTRLTVT.

This rearrangement joins TRBV28 to TRBJ1-5; possible D gene TRBD1, 5 bases. This CDR3 comprises 14 residues. V was cut by 3 bases and J by 6 bases, with 12 bases left in between. Germline V gene data show CDR1 as MDHEN and CDR2 as SYDVKM. Here the CDR3 DNA reads TGTGCCAGCAGTTTGGGGGGAGTCGGTCAGCCCCAGCATTTT. This sequence encodes CASSLGGVGQPQHF. The entire variable domain, with the rest obtained from reference TRBV28 and TRBJ1-5, is as follows: DVKVTQSSRYLVKRTGEKVFLECVQDMDHENMFWYRQDPGLGLRLIYFSYDVKMKEKGDIPEGYSVSREKKERFSLILESASTNQTSMYLCASSLGGVGQPQHFGDGTRLSIL.

This clone occurred once. The J gene is TRBJ2-1, the V gene TRBV11-2, with 12 positions matching TRBD2. The CDR3 is 15 amino acids. V lost 5 bases, J lost 9 bases, and 8 bases stayed unmatched. The germline V gene encodes CDR1 SGHAT and CDR2 FQNNGV. The chain's CDR3 is CASSKGTSGWGEQFF. CDR3 nucleotides: TGTGCCAGCAGCAAAGGGACTAGCGGGTGGGGTGAGCAGTTCTTC.

This chain links TRBV29-1 with TRBJ2-3; 10 bases are shared with TRBD2. V was clipped by 4 bases and J by 14 bases; unmatched bases: 15. Germline V gives CDR1 SQVTM, CDR2 ANQGSEA. CDR3 length: 14 amino acids. As DNA, the CDR3 is TGCAGCGTTGGCTCCACCGGGACTAGCGCGGGCCGGTATTTT. Protein product: CSVGSTGTSAGRYF.

The chain links TRBV30 to TRBJ2-5; 7 positions match TRBD1. The trim removed 5 bases at V and 5 bases at J, leaving 11 bases unmatched. CDR3 length: 14 amino acids. Looked up from germline, CDR1 is GTSNPN and CDR2 is SVGIG (reference sequence). The CDR3 region has the DNA TGTGCCTGGCGACCAGGGGGATATGGGGAGACCCAGTACTTC. This sequence encodes CAWRPGGYGETQYF. The entire variable domain, with the rest obtained from reference TRBV30 and TRBJ2-5, is as follows: SQTIHQWPATLVQPVGSPLSLECTVEGTSNPNLYWYRQAAGRGLQLLFYSVGIGQISSEVPQNLSASRPQDRQFILSSKKLLLSDSGFYLCAWRPGGYGETQYFGPGTRLLVL.

The V call is TRBV15, the J call TRBJ2-1; D is ambiguous. The CDR3 totals 12 residues. The V gene lost 1 base and the J gene lost 5 bases, with 3 bases spanning the gap. CDR1 and CDR2 (germline): LNHNV, YYDKDF (reference sequence). This chain's CDR3 is CATSRANNEQFF. The DNA for the CDR3 is TGTGCCACCAGCAGAGCAAACAATGAGCAGTTCTTC. Drawing the rest from reference TRBV15 and TRBJ2-1, the complete variable domain is DAMVIQNPRYQVTQFGKPVTLSCSQTLNHNVMYWYQQKSSQAPKLLFHYYDKDFNNEADTPDNFQSRRPNTSFCFLDIRSPGLGDTAMYLCATSRANNEQFFGPGTRLTVL.

V usage is TRBV6-1 and J usage is TRBJ1-5; no reliable D call. The CDR3 contains 15 residues. Looked up from germline, CDR1 is MNHNS and CDR2 is SASEGT. V lost 1 base and J 3 bases, leaving 10 bases between the germline ends. The CDR3 coding sequence is TGTGCCAGCAGTGAAGGCCGGGCCCCCAATCAGCCCCAGCATTTT. Its protein product is CASSEGRAPNQPQHF.

Here the CDR3 reads CASSQGVRETQYF. In DNA form, the CDR3 reads TGTGCCAGCAGCCAGGGCGTCCGAGAGACCCAGTACTTC. This chain joins TRBV5-4 and TRBJ2-5, with D maybe TRBD1 (5 bases). Trimming cost V 4 bases and J 4 bases, with 11 bases left between them. In germline, CDR1 is SGHNT, CDR2 YYREEE (reference sequence). There are 13 residues in the CDR3.

The chain uses TRBV5-4 and TRBJ2-1; D possibly corresponds to TRBD2 (7 bases). The CDR3 sequence is 14 residues long. The V end was cut by 2 bases, the J end by 7 bases, with 13 bases between. Germline V lookup: CDR1 SGHNT, CDR2 YYREEE (reference sequence). CDR3 sequence reads: CASSFRGRGNEQFF. In DNA form, the CDR3 reads TGTGCCAGCAGCTTCCGGGGGAGGGGGAATGAGCAGTTCTTC.

This clone was found once. The CDR3 DNA sequence: TGTGCCAGCCATGGGGAGGGGATCACAGATACGCAGTATTTT. Its protein is CASHGEGITDTQYF. The V gene is TRBV19, the J gene TRBJ2-3; 7 bases fit TRBD2. CDR3 length: 14 residues. Germline CDR1 LNHDA, CDR2 SQIVND (reference sequence). V lost 9 bases and J lost 2; bases outside the gene matches: 8.